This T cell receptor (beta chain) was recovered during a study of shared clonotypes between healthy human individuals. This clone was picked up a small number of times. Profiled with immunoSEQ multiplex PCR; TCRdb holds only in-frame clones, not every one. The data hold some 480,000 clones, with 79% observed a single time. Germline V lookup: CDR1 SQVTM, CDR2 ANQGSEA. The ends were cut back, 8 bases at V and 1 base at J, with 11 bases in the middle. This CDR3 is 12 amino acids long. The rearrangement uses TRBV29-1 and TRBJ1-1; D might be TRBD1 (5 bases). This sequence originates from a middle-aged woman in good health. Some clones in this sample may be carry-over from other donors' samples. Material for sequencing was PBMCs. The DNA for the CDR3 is TGCAGCACGGGGCACCGGAACACTGAAGCTTTCTTT. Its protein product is CSTGHRNTEAFF.